This paragraph covers one T cell receptor beta chain sequence. Germline trimming cut 2 bases from V and 2 bases from J; bases unmatched to any gene: 7. The CDR3 spans 16 residues. CDR1 SGHDT and CDR2 YYEEEE come from the germline V gene. Method: immunoSEQ multiplex PCR; TCRdb's copy keeps in-frame clones and lacks some. The table shows 35,000 to 50,000 clones, with about 85% occurring only once. The sample is drawn from a study of blood T cell repertoires in COVID-19. Whole-study context: The United States, Italy and Spain were the sources of the acute and convalescent COVID-19 samples.

The chain couples TRBV5-6 to TRBJ2-5, with 9 bases that match TRBD2. This clonotype was obtained from a human donor in a cohort sampled during active COVID-19. What was sequenced was peripheral blood. The CDR3 reads CASSFLSGGRQETQYF. DNA for the CDR3: TGTGCCAGCAGCTTTCTTAGCGGGGGTAGACAAGAGACCCAGTACTTC.